This T cell receptor beta chain emerged from a study of OX40 agonist ivuxolimab in advanced cancers. Patients with autoimmune history or systemic immunosuppression were excluded. Profiling relied on immunoSEQ multiplex PCR, and the TCRdb table lists in-frame clones only, not all of them. The sample contains approximately 83,000 clones, around 85% of which appear only once. The CDR3 sequence is 16 residues long. Germline CDR1 and CDR2: SGHTA and FQGTGA. Trimming cost V 3 bases and J 1 base, with 12 bases left between them. Sequenced here: CD4+ or CD8+ T cells sorted from blood, sampled in a trial of the OX40 agonist ivuxolimab. The chain combines TRBV7-3 with TRBJ2-2, with D possibly TRBD1 on 6 matching bases. The receptor's source is an adult with an advanced solid tumor such as melanoma, head and neck, liver or kidney cancer. The chain's CDR3 is CASSLVGRGNTGELFF. As DNA, the CDR3 is TGTGCCAGCAGCTTGGTTGGCAGGGGGAACACCGGGGAGCTGTTTTTT.